Listed here are 6 T cell receptor beta chains from one sample, sequenced in a study of cytomegalovirus exposure and HLA in healthy donors. In the PCR, 60 Vbeta and 13 Jbeta primers were used. Libraries were prepared by immunoSEQ multiplex PCR; TCRdb keeps only in-frame clonotypes and omits some of them. The sample holds roughly 130,000 clones, around 8.5% seen once. Sequencing input: PBMCs. The receptors here all came from a man aged 40-49 years in good health and CMV-seronegative.

The chain employs TRBV5-6 and TRBJ2-4; TRBD1 matches at 8 bases. Trimming removed 0 bases from V and 8 bases from J; junction bases left unmatched: 1. Germline assignment: CDR1 SGHDT and CDR2 YYEEEE. This CDR3 contains 13 residues. The CDR3 loop is CASSLGRGHIQYF. Written as DNA, the CDR3 is TGTGCCAGCAGCTTGGGCAGGGGGCACATTCAGTACTTC.

This clone was counted only a few times. The chain links TRBV6-6 to TRBJ2-5, with TRBD2 matching over 7 bases. The V gene end was trimmed by 3 bases and the J gene end by 2 bases; junction bases not matched to a gene: 9. CDR1 and CDR2 (germline): MNHNY, SVGAGI (reference sequence). This CDR3 is built from 16 residues. CDR3 DNA: TGTGCCAGCAGTTATGGGGGGGGTAGGATGCAAGAGACCCAGTACTTC. Its protein product is CASSYGGGRMQETQYF.

This clone occurred a few times. V usage is TRBV19 and J usage is TRBJ2-2; unclear D gene. V was clipped by 5 bases and J by 7 bases, with 8 bases between them. The CDR3 loop spans 12 amino acids. Germline lookup yields CDR1 LNHDA and CDR2 SQIVND (reference sequence). CDR3 region: CASSPLSGELFF. The CDR3 nucleotides are TGTGCCAGTAGTCCTCTTAGCGGGGAGCTGTTTTTT. The full variable domain, rest sourced from reference TRBV19 and TRBJ2-2, is DGGITQSPKYLFRKEGQNVTLSCEQNLNHDAMYWYRQDPGQGLRLIYYSQIVNDFQKGDIAEGYSVSREKKESFPLTVTSAQKNPTAFYLCASSPLSGELFFGEGSRLTVL.

CDR3 protein: CASSRQGKGYTF. The CDR3 coding sequence is TGTGCCAGCAGCCGACAGGGTAAAGGCTACACCTTC. The V and J genes are TRBV11-2 and TRBJ1-2, with TRBD1 matching 7 bases. V shed 5 bases, J shed 8 bases, and the junction held 5 bases outside the gene matches. The germline gives CDR1 SGHAT, CDR2 FQNNGV. CDR3 size: 12 residues.

This clone has more than one count but fewer than ten. V usage is TRBV15 and J usage is TRBJ2-4, with D possibly being TRBD1 (6 bases). Germline V gives CDR1 LNHNV, CDR2 YYDKDF (reference sequence). This CDR3 is built from 20 residues. The V and J ends lost 0 bases and 0 bases respectively, with 21 bases between them. The CDR3 spells CATSRDLRQEPIIAKNIQYF. The CDR3 DNA reads TGTGCCACCAGCAGAGATCTGAGACAGGAACCGATTATAGCCAAAAACATTCAGTACTTC.

This clone was observed a handful of times. This chain connects TRBV9 to TRBJ1-2; a possible D gene is TRBD1 (6 bases). This CDR3 region has 14 residues. V lost 4 bases to trimming and J lost 2 bases, with 12 bases between them. The germline V gene encodes CDR1 SGDLS and CDR2 YYNGEE. CDR3: CASSPGQSNYGYTF. The CDR3, as DNA: TGTGCCAGCAGCCCAGGACAGTCGAACTATGGCTACACCTTC.